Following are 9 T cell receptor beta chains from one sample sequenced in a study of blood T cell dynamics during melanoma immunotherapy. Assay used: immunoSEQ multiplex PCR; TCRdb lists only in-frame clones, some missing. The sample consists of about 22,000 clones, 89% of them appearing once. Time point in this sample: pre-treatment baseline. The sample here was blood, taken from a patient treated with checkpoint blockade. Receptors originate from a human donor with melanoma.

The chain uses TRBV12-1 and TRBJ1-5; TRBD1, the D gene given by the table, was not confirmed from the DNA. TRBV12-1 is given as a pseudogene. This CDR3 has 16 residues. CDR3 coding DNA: TGTGCCAGCAGCCTAAGGACAGGGTTTAGCAATCAGCCCCAGCATTTT. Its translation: CASSLRTGFSNQPQHF.

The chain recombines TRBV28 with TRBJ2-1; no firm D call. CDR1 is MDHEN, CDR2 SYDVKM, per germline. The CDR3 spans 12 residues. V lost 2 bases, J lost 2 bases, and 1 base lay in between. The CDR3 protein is CASSLPYNEQFF. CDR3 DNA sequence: TGTGCCAGCAGTTTACCCTACAATGAGCAGTTCTTC.

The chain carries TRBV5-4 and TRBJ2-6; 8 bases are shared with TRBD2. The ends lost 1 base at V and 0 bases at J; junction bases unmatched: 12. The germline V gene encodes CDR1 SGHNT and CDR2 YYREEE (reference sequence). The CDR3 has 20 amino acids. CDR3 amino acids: CASSLPLGRGESSGANVLTF. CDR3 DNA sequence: TGTGCCAGCAGCTTGCCCTTAGGGCGGGGGGAAAGCTCTGGGGCCAACGTCCTGACTTTC.

CDR3 region: CASSLVPGHGVADTQYF. The CDR3 coding sequence is TGCGCCAGCAGCTTGGTTCCGGGGCACGGGGTGGCAGATACGCAGTATTTT. This chain joins TRBV5-1 and TRBJ2-3; D tentatively fits TRBD1 or TRBD2 (5 bases each). Between the trimmed V and J ends, which lost 0 bases and 4 bases, there was a span of 18 bases. From germline, CDR1 is SGHRS and CDR2 YFSETQ. The CDR3 totals 17 residues.

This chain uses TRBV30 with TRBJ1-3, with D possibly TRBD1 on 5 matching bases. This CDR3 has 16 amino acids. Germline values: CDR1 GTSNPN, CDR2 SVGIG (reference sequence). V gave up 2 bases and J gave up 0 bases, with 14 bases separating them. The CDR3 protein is CAWSPTLQVSGNTIYF. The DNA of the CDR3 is TGTGCCTGGAGTCCGACTCTACAGGTCTCTGGAAACACCATATATTTT.

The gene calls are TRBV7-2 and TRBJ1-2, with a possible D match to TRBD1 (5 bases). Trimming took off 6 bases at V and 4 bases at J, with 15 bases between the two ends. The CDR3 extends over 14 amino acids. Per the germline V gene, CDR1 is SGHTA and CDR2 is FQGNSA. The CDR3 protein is CASRLEGLSYGYTF. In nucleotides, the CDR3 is TGTGCCAGCAGACTCGAGGGGTTGTCCTATGGCTACACCTTC.

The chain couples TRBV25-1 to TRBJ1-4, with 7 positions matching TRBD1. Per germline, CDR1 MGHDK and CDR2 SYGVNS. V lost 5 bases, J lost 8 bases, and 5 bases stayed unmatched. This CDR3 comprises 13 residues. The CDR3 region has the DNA TGTGCCAGCAGTAAACCAGGGGGAGAAAAACTGTTTTTT. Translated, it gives CASSKPGGEKLFF.

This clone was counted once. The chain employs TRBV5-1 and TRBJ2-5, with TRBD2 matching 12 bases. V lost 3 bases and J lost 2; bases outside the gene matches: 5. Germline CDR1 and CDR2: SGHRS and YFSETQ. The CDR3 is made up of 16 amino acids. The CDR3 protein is CASSSGLAGPQETQYF. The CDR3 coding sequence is TGCGCCAGCAGCTCTGGACTAGCGGGGCCACAAGAGACCCAGTACTTC.

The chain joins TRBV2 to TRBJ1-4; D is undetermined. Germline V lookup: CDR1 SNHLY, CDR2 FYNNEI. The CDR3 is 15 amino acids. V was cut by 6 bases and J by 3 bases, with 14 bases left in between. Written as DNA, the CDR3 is TGTGCCAGCAGCACCGACGGGGTAGCTAATGAAAAACTGTTTTTT. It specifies CASSTDGVANEKLFF.